The present T cell receptor beta chain was sequenced within a study of a mutant IDH1 vaccine in newly diagnosed glioma. Clones were sequenced by immunoSEQ multiplex PCR, and TCRdb holds only the in-frame ones, with some missing. The sample has roughly 54,000 clones; over 70% are singletons. The germline gives CDR1 SGHVS, CDR2 FQNEAQ. This CDR3 comprises 19 residues. J was trimmed by 1 base and V by 6 bases; bases with no gene match: 13. Described time point: week 5, during vaccination. It was 300 ug of mutant IDH1 20-mer peptide that made up each vaccine dose, given with topical imiquimod. Comments on this clone: The antigen is undetermined.

The rearrangement uses TRBV7-8 and TRBJ1-5, with 12 bases that match TRBD1. The TCR originated in a man aged 25-40 years with glioma. The sample was PBMCs, taken from a glioma patient whose treatment included an IDH1 peptide vaccine. The CDR3 loop reads CASSEGGTGGVWSNQPQHF. The CDR3 bases are TGTGCCAGCAGTGAAGGGGGGACAGGGGGCGTCTGGAGCAATCAGCCCCAGCATTTT.